The 25 T cell receptor beta chains reported below all come from one sample, sequenced in a study of blood T cell repertoires in COVID-19. This table comes from immunoSEQ multiplex PCR, and its TCRdb copy is limited to in-frame clones, with some not included. The sample holds 25,000 to 35,000 clones, over 90% seen once. Sequencing used peripheral blood. The receptors shown here come from a human donor in a cohort sampled during active COVID-19.

Only one count was recorded for this clone. The V call is TRBV19, the J call TRBJ1-5, with 8 positions matching TRBD1. The CDR3 runs to 17 residues. V shed 0 bases and J 1 base; nucleotides not matched to a gene: 5. In germline, CDR1 is LNHDA, CDR2 SQIVND (reference sequence). CDR3 coding DNA: TGTGCCAGTAGTATAGATCAGACAGGGGAGAGCAATCAGCCCCAGCATTTT. Translation: CASSIDQTGESNQPQHF.

J is TRBJ2-3 and V is TRBV5-8; TRBD2 matches at 10 bases. Germline loops: CDR1 SGHTS, CDR2 YDEGEE. This CDR3 contains 15 residues. J was trimmed by 0 bases and V by 4 bases; bases with no gene match: 2. The CDR3 loop is CASSRGLASTDTQYF. In DNA, the CDR3 is TGTGCCAGCAGCCGGGGACTAGCGAGCACAGATACGCAGTATTTT.

This clone has just one count. The genes are TRBV4-2 and TRBJ2-7; a weak D match, TRBD2 (6 bases). Germline CDR1 LGHNA, CDR2 YNFKEQ. The V and J ends lost 4 bases and 6 bases respectively, with 16 bases between them. The CDR3 has 14 residues. The CDR3 sequence is CASSPRLEGGEQYF. The CDR3 nucleotides are TGTGCCAGCAGCCCACGCCTTGAGGGAGGCGAGCAGTACTTC.

The chain carries TRBV7-9 and TRBJ1-2; 8 bases are shared with TRBD1. The CDR3 sequence is 13 residues long. Trimming removed 4 bases from V and 7 bases from J; junction bases left unmatched: 5. Germline V gene data show CDR1 as SEHNR and CDR2 as FQNEAQ (reference sequence). CDR3 sequence: CASSSQGAPGYTF. The CDR3 bases are TGTGCCAGCAGCTCGCAGGGGGCCCCTGGCTACACCTTC.

The chain uses TRBV30 and TRBJ1-1; no firm D call. The CDR3 is 14 residues long. Trimming took 0 bases from V and 2 from J, leaving 10 bases between them. The germline gives CDR1 GTSNPN, CDR2 SVGIG (reference sequence). The DNA of the CDR3 is TGTGCCTGGAGTGTGTTATCCTTTAACACTGAAGCTTTCTTT. Protein sequence: CAWSVLSFNTEAFF.

The CDR3 is CASSRTAPGGELFF. For the CDR3, the DNA is TGCGCCAGCAGCCGGACAGCCCCCGGCGGGGAGCTGTTTTTT. The chain uses TRBV10-1 and TRBJ2-2; weak D call: TRBD1 (6 bases). Trimming took 6 bases from V and 7 from J, leaving 15 bases between them. The CDR3 has 14 residues. Looked up from germline, CDR1 is WNHNN and CDR2 is SYGVQD (reference sequence).

This clone was recorded only once. The chain is built from TRBV7-8 and TRBJ1-4, with a tentative D call TRBD1 (6 bases). Per germline, CDR1 SGHVS and CDR2 FQNEAQ. V was clipped by 6 bases and J by 8 bases, with 16 bases between them. This CDR3 is 14 amino acids long. The CDR3 DNA reads TGTGCCAGCAGTCCGATGACCACAGGGGAAAAACTGTTTTTT. The encoded protein is CASSPMTTGEKLFF. Full variable domain (missing parts from reference TRBV7-8 and TRBJ1-4): GAGVSQSPRYKVAKRGQDVALRCDPISGHVSLFWYQQALGQGPEFLTYFQNEAQLDKSGLPSDRFFAERPEGSVSTLKIQRTQQEDSAVYLCASSPMTTGEKLFFGSGTQLSVL.

The chain has TRBV19 and TRBJ1-2; D gene unclear. This CDR3 contains 13 residues. Trimming removed 3 bases from V and 8 bases from J, with 13 bases in between. Germline CDR1 and CDR2: LNHDA and SQIVND (reference sequence). The DNA for the CDR3 is TGTGCCAGTAGTATTGCACTAGCGGGAGGCTACACCTTC. It codes for CASSIALAGGYTF.

This rearrangement joins TRBV10-2 to TRBJ2-5, with D possibly TRBD2 on 6 matching bases. Between the trimmed V and J ends, which lost 10 bases and 5 bases, there was a span of 23 bases. The V gene's germline CDR1 is WSHSY and CDR2 SAAADI. The CDR3 totals 15 residues. This CDR3 is CATKTTAEGLETQYF. The DNA of the CDR3 is TGCGCCACCAAAACCACGGCGGAGGGCTTGGAGACCCAGTACTTC.

This chain joins TRBV6-5 and TRBJ2-1, with 8 bases lining up with TRBD1. The ends lost 0 bases at V and 14 bases at J; junction bases unmatched: 9. Germline V CDR1 and CDR2: MNHEY, SVGAGI. The CDR3 runs 14 residues. In DNA form, the CDR3 reads TGTGCCAGCAGTTACTCAAAGGGGGACAGGCGGGAGTTCTTC. It specifies CASSYSKGDRREFF.

A note on this clone: The DNA is left out, because the CDR3 cannot be placed on it with certainty; the CDR3 is given as TCRdb lists it. The genes are TRBV6-2 or TRBV6-3 and TRBJ2-7; the DNA was not compared with TRBD2, the D call given in the table. In germline, CDR1 is MNHEY, CDR2 SVGEGT. Counting both end residues, the CDR3 totals 15 amino acids. The chain's CDR3 is CASSSSGLARLEQYF.

V usage is TRBV9 and J usage is TRBJ2-7; D might be TRBD2 (5 bases). V lost 1 base and J lost 0, with 11 bases in between. Germline CDR1 SGDLS, CDR2 YYNGEE. This CDR3 is built from 15 residues. This chain's CDR3 is CASSVSSGSSYEQYF. CDR3 sequence (DNA): TGTGCCAGCAGCGTAAGTTCGGGGAGCTCCTACGAGCAGTACTTC.

This clone was recorded only once. The rearrangement links TRBV9 to TRBJ2-7; D is perhaps TRBD2 (6 bases). V was cut by 0 bases and J by 0 bases, with 13 bases left in between. CDR3 length: 16 amino acids. In germline, CDR1 is SGDLS, CDR2 YYNGEE. CDR3 DNA sequence: TGTGCCAGCAGCGTAGGGTTCGGGAGCAGCTCCTACGAGCAGTACTTC. Its translation is CASSVGFGSSSYEQYF.

The genes are TRBV19 and TRBJ1-2; 9 bases agree with TRBD1. The germline V gene has CDR1 LNHDA and CDR2 SQIVND (reference sequence). The CDR3 has 16 amino acids. Germline trimming cut 0 bases from V and 6 bases from J; bases unmatched to any gene: 8. The CDR3 coding sequence is TGTGCCAGTAGTATAGATCGGCGGGGGACAGGGAATGGCTACACCTTC. The encoded protein is CASSIDRRGTGNGYTF.

This chain links TRBV6-2 or TRBV6-3 with TRBJ2-7, with a weak D call TRBD1 (6 bases). The V gene's germline CDR1 is MNHEY and CDR2 SVGEGT. V was cut by 2 bases and J by 2 bases, with 10 bases left in between. CDR3 length equals 14 residues. CDR3 DNA sequence: TGTGCCAGCAGTTACCGGGACAATCCCTACGAGCAGTACTTC. Amino acids: CASSYRDNPYEQYF.

The chain has TRBV7-2 and TRBJ2-7; D not resolved. Between the trimmed V and J ends, which lost 3 bases and 2 bases, there was a span of 8 bases. Looked up from germline, CDR1 is SGHTA and CDR2 is FQGNSA. The CDR3 spans 13 residues. This chain's CDR3 is CASSFTPTYEQYF. The CDR3 DNA sequence: TGTGCCAGCAGCTTTACTCCCACCTACGAGCAGTACTTC.

The chain carries TRBV2 and TRBJ2-2; TRBD1 aligns across 10 bases. CDR3 length equals 15 residues. Trimming removed 6 bases from V and 6 bases from J; junction bases left unmatched: 7. Germline V CDR1 and CDR2: SNHLY, FYNNEI. This CDR3 reads CASRPGTGVPGELFF. DNA for the CDR3: TGTGCCAGCAGACCCGGGACAGGGGTTCCCGGGGAGCTGTTTTTT.

The V gene is TRBV3-1 (or the pseudogene TRBV3-2), the J gene TRBJ2-1; tentatively, D is TRBD2 (5 bases). The germline V gene has CDR1 LGHDT and CDR2 YNNKEL (reference sequence). The length of the CDR3 is 16 residues. V was cut by 1 base and J by 8 bases, with 18 bases left in between. CDR3 residues: CASSQVLGSFGHEQFF. The CDR3 DNA follows: TGTGCCAGCAGCCAAGTACTAGGTAGTTTCGGCCATGAGCAGTTCTTC.

The chain carries TRBV30 and TRBJ2-5; 7 positions match TRBD2. Germline-derived CDR1 and CDR2 are GTSNPN and SVGIG (reference sequence). Unmatched junction bases numbered 11, after V lost 3 bases and J lost 4 bases. The CDR3 contains 15 residues. This CDR3 is CAWRTGRGSGETQYF. The CDR3 region has the DNA TGTGCCTGGAGGACGGGGCGGGGGTCAGGAGAGACCCAGTACTTC.

The chain recombines TRBV19 with TRBJ2-7; TRBD1 agrees at 8 bases. This CDR3 is 14 amino acids long. Germline V gene lookup returns CDR1 LNHDA and CDR2 SQIVND (reference sequence). The junction had 4 bases not matched to a gene; V was cut back by 6 bases and J by 0 bases. CDR3 bases: TGTGCCAGTAGGGGACAGGTCCCCTCCTACGAGCAGTACTTC. Its protein product is CASRGQVPSYEQYF.

The V call is TRBV28, the J call TRBJ1-2; TRBD1 aligns across 11 bases. This CDR3 is 19 amino acids long. The germline V gene has CDR1 MDHEN and CDR2 SYDVKM. With 7 bases clipped from V and 4 bases from J, the junction kept 20 bases outside the gene matches. DNA for the CDR3: TGTGCCAGCACCCAACCCAGGACAGGGGGCGCTTGGATTCCCTATGGCTACACCTTC. As protein: CASTQPRTGGAWIPYGYTF.

This rearrangement joins TRBV9 to TRBJ2-7, with D tentatively TRBD2 (5 bases). This CDR3 is built from 18 residues. CDR1 is SGDLS and CDR2 is YYNGEE in the germline V gene. The V gene lost 3 bases and the J gene lost 5 bases, with 27 bases spanning the gap. The CDR3 spells CASSASLQTRVGFNEQYF. CDR3 coding DNA: TGTGCCAGCAGCGCCTCACTTCAAACTAGGGTAGGATTTAACGAGCAGTACTTC.

V is TRBV29-1 and J is TRBJ2-7, with 8 bases fitting TRBD2. The length of the CDR3 is 14 residues. The V and J ends lost 4 bases and 0 bases, in that order; junction bases with no gene match: 5. Germline V gene data show CDR1 as SQVTM and CDR2 as ANQGSEA. This chain's CDR3 is CSVGGAGGSYEQYF. In nucleotides, the CDR3 is TGCAGCGTTGGAGGGGCGGGAGGCTCCTACGAGCAGTACTTC.

The chain is built from TRBV28 and TRBJ1-2; TRBD1 aligns across 7 bases. V gave up 5 bases and J gave up 10 bases; unmatched junction bases: 16. CDR3 length equals 15 residues. Germline-derived CDR1 and CDR2 are MDHEN and SYDVKM. CDR3 sequence: CASSPSPPTGKSYTF. The CDR3 nucleotides are TGTGCCAGCAGTCCATCGCCTCCGACAGGGAAGTCCTACACCTTC.

The J gene is TRBJ2-1, the V gene TRBV25-1; D remains ambiguous. CDR1 is MGHDK, CDR2 SYGVNS, per germline. The CDR3 is 13 residues long. V was clipped by 7 bases and J by 4 bases, with 11 bases between them. CDR3 in amino acids: CASTFGDYNEQFF. CDR3 coding DNA: TGTGCCAGCACCTTTGGAGATTACAATGAGCAGTTCTTC.